The 4 T cell receptor beta chains presented below share a single source sample, sequenced in a study of a mutant IDH1 vaccine in newly diagnosed glioma (dated by TCRdb to the early 2020s). Receptors were amplified or captured by the immunoSEQ multiplex PCR assay. The table was pulled from immuneACCESS by TCRdb, which kept in-frame rearrangements only. Such tables lose some clones; where checked, under half of the loss comes from unresolved V genes, and the rest has no known cause. This sample comprises just under 70,000 clones, more than 70% of them detected only once. 9.5% to 15% of the sample is taken by the ten largest. The sample's time point, from its label and the paper: week 35, safety follow-up. Each vaccine dose was 300 ug of a 20-mer mutant IDH1 peptide in Montanide, given subcutaneously with topical imiquimod. These receptors lack a known antigen. The specimen comprised PBMCs, sampled from a glioma patient whose treatment included an IDH1 peptide vaccine. The receptors here all came from a man younger than 35 with glioma.

This clone has only a few counts. The V and J genes are TRBV27 and TRBJ2-4, with a weak D call TRBD1 (6 bases). Trimming pared 5 bases from V and 2 bases from J, leaving 13 bases between. Per germline, CDR1 MNHEY and CDR2 SMNVEV (reference sequence). The CDR3 runs 15 residues. CDR3 DNA: TGTGCCAGCAGTGTGCAGGGGACGACCAAAAACATTCAGTACTTC. This encodes CASSVQGTTKNIQYF.

This chain links TRBV7-2 with TRBJ1-1; D call uncertain. Germline assignment: CDR1 SGHTA and CDR2 FQGNSA. The CDR3 has 12 amino acids. V lost 1 base and J 7 bases, leaving 7 bases between the germline ends. The DNA of the CDR3 is TGTGCCAGCAGCTTAGTGTCAGTTGAAGCTTTCTTT. As protein: CASSLVSVEAFF.

The chain employs TRBV19 and TRBJ1-1, with 10 bases fitting TRBD1. The CDR3 has 17 amino acids. V was clipped by 7 bases and J by 4 bases; unmatched bases: 15. Germline lookup yields CDR1 LNHDA and CDR2 SQIVND (reference sequence). CDR3 protein: CASKAPAGQGRSTEAFF. The CDR3 nucleotides read TGTGCCAGTAAAGCCCCCGCGGGACAGGGGAGGAGCACTGAAGCTTTCTTT.

Here the CDR3 reads CASSTGPSSGIQYF. Written as DNA, the CDR3 is TGTGCCAGTAGTACGGGACCATCATCGGGCATTCAGTACTTC. The chain is built from TRBV19 and TRBJ2-4; tentatively, D is TRBD1 or TRBD2 (5 bases each). V was clipped by 4 bases and J by 9 bases, with 16 bases between them. Germline CDR1 reads LNHDA; CDR2 reads SQIVND (reference sequence). This CDR3 is built from 14 residues. The full variable domain, completed using reference TRBV19 and TRBJ2-4, is DGGITQSPKYLFRKEGQNVTLSCEQNLNHDAMYWYRQDPGQGLRLIYYSQIVNDFQKGDIAEGYSVSREKKESFPLTVTSAQKNPTAFYLCASSTGPSSGIQYFGAGTRLSVL.